This T cell receptor beta chain originates from a study of vaccination and CD4 T cells after COVID-19. Study information: Two of the convalescents were Hispanic, and the group consisted of six males and four females. Investigators drew the post-COVID samples a median around 93 days after diagnosis, with a range of 35 to 161. Stimuli were overlapping spike peptide pools of SARS-CoV-2 and three common cold coronaviruses (HCoV-NL63, HCoV-OC43, HCoV-229E).

Treatment in this sample: roughly nine-day PBMC culture with coronavirus spike peptide pools or control peptides (ViraFEST assay). Study results and limitations: SARS-CoV-2-reactive clonotypes rose nonsignificantly, with the median going from roughly 21 to 40.

An Oncomine TCR Beta short-read assay was used to sequence the DNA from cultured CD4+ T cells. TCRdb independently ran MiXCR on the PCR reads; one entry per CDR3 protein. This table has about 15,000 distinct CDR3 sequences, roughly 50% appearing once. Concerning this clonotype: What it binds is not known.

Germline values: CDR1 SGHRS, CDR2 YFSETQ. This CDR3 has 11 amino acids. Trimming removed 0 bases at V and 12 bases at J, with 7 bases between. The clonotype was recovered from a human donor who had recovered from COVID-19. The rearrangement links TRBV5-1 to TRBJ2-1, with D maybe TRBD2 (6 bases). The source material was CD4+ T cells from blood, cultured in vitro. As DNA, the CDR3 is TGCGCCAGCAGCTTGGACGGGGGGCAGTTCTTC. Protein sequence: CASSLDGGQFF.